This is a list of T cell receptor beta chains from one sample in a study of blood T cell repertoires in COVID-19. The repertoire was sequenced with immunoSEQ multiplex PCR; TCRdb's copy has only in-frame clones and lacks some. The sample records 300,000 or so clones, about 87% being singletons. The specimen was peripheral blood. Source of these receptors: a woman in her twenties or thirties who had recovered from COVID-19. Both conserved end residues are part of each CDR3. Each record gives: J gene, V gene, clone size, D gene, CDR3 DNA, CDR3 protein. The D gene is left open where the match is weak. The listing skips clone size in some rows; elsewhere it reads once, few, many or a size class.

j_call: TRBJ2-1; v_call: TRBV9; clone_size: -; d_call: -; cdr3_nt: TGTGCCAGCAGCGTAGAGGCAGGCTACAATGAGCAGTTCTTC; cdr3_aa: CASSVEAGYNEQFF
j_call: TRBJ2-3; v_call: TRBV6-5; clone_size: -; d_call: TRBD1; cdr3_nt: TGTGCCAGCAGTTACGACAGGGCAGGGACAGATACGCAGTATTTT; cdr3_aa: CASSYDRAGTDTQYF
j_call: TRBJ1-1; v_call: TRBV5-5; clone_size: -; d_call: -; cdr3_nt: TGTGCCAGCAGCTTTACAGGGAGGGGAGCTTTCTTT; cdr3_aa: CASSFTGRGAFF
j_call: TRBJ2-2; v_call: TRBV10-1; clone_size: -; d_call: -; cdr3_nt: TGCGCCAGCAGTGAGGAGGGTCCCGGGGAGCTGTTTTTT; cdr3_aa: CASSEEGPGELFF
j_call: TRBJ2-6; v_call: TRBV5-1; clone_size: -; d_call: TRBD1; cdr3_nt: TGCGCCAGCAGCTTGACGGACAGGGTGGCTGGGGCCAACGTCCTGACTTTC; cdr3_aa: CASSLTDRVAGANVLTF
j_call: TRBJ1-1; v_call: TRBV9; clone_size: -; d_call: -; cdr3_nt: TGTGCCAGCAGCGTAGGATCGGTGAACACTGAAGCTTTCTTT; cdr3_aa: CASSVGSVNTEAFF
j_call: TRBJ1-2; v_call: TRBV7-2; clone_size: -; d_call: -; cdr3_nt: TGTGCCAGCAGCTTGAACAGGGACGGCTACACCTTC; cdr3_aa: CASSLNRDGYTF
j_call: TRBJ1-2; v_call: TRBV7-2; clone_size: -; d_call: TRBD1; cdr3_nt: TGTGCCAGCAGCCGGAATCTCCGGGACAGGAATGGCTACACCTTC; cdr3_aa: CASSRNLRDRNGYTF
j_call: TRBJ1-2; v_call: TRBV18; clone_size: -; d_call: -; cdr3_nt: TGTGCCAGCTCACCACGGACAGACTATGGCTACACCTTC; cdr3_aa: CASSPRTDYGYTF
j_call: TRBJ1-1; v_call: TRBV7-9; clone_size: -; d_call: -; cdr3_nt: TGTGCCAGCAGCTTAGGGTCAGGTTACACTGAAGCTTTCTTT; cdr3_aa: CASSLGSGYTEAFF
j_call: TRBJ2-7; v_call: TRBV28; clone_size: -; d_call: -; cdr3_nt: TGTGCCACAGGCTGGGGGGAAGGCTCCTACGAGCAGTACTTC; cdr3_aa: CATGWGEGSYEQYF
j_call: TRBJ1-2; v_call: TRBV12-3/TRBV12-4; clone_size: -; d_call: -; cdr3_nt: TGTGCCAGCAGGTTACAGGGTGACGATGGCTACACCTTC; cdr3_aa: CASRLQGDDGYTF
j_call: TRBJ1-5; v_call: TRBV6-2/TRBV6-3; clone_size: -; d_call: -; cdr3_nt: TGTGCCAGCAGCCGGGTCTTAGCCAATCAGCCCCAGCATTTT; cdr3_aa: CASSRVLANQPQHF
j_call: TRBJ1-1; v_call: TRBV6-5; clone_size: -; d_call: -; cdr3_nt: TGTGCCAGCAGTTACGACAGCGAGACGGTTGACACTGAAGCTTTCTTT; cdr3_aa: CASSYDSETVDTEAFF
j_call: TRBJ1-5; v_call: TRBV5-6; clone_size: -; d_call: -; cdr3_nt: TGTGCCAGCAGCTGGGGGGGGAGTCAGCCCCAGCATTTT; cdr3_aa: CASSWGGSQPQHF
j_call: TRBJ2-7; v_call: TRBV6-6; clone_size: -; d_call: TRBD1; cdr3_nt: TGTGCCAGCAAGGGGGGACAGGGAGCCTACGAGCAGTACTTC; cdr3_aa: CASKGGQGAYEQYF
j_call: TRBJ2-7; v_call: TRBV28; clone_size: -; d_call: -; cdr3_nt: TGTGCCAGCAGTTTCTCGGGTGACGAGCAGTACTTC; cdr3_aa: CASSFSGDEQYF
j_call: TRBJ1-1; v_call: TRBV6-5; clone_size: -; d_call: -; cdr3_nt: TGTGCCAGCAGTTATCGGTCCCGACAGGACACTGAAGCTTTCTTT; cdr3_aa: CASSYRSRQDTEAFF
j_call: TRBJ2-5; v_call: TRBV5-1; clone_size: -; d_call: TRBD1; cdr3_nt: TGCGCCAGCAGACCCGACAGGGTACAAGAGACCCAGTACTTC; cdr3_aa: CASRPDRVQETQYF
j_call: TRBJ2-3; v_call: TRBV18; clone_size: once; d_call: TRBD1; cdr3_nt: TGTGCCAGCTCACCGAAAGGACAGGGGGGCCCAGATACGCAGTATTTT; cdr3_aa: CASSPKGQGGPDTQYF
j_call: TRBJ2-1; v_call: TRBV5-1; clone_size: -; d_call: TRBD2; cdr3_nt: TGCGCCAGCAGCCCACTAGCGGGGGTGGGGAATGAGCAGTTCTTC; cdr3_aa: CASSPLAGVGNEQFF
j_call: TRBJ1-5; v_call: TRBV27; clone_size: -; d_call: TRBD1; cdr3_nt: TGTGCCAGCAGTCCAAAGGGGGCAGGGAATCAGCCCCAGCATTTT; cdr3_aa: CASSPKGAGNQPQHF
j_call: TRBJ2-3; v_call: TRBV18; clone_size: once; d_call: -; cdr3_nt: TGTGCCAGCTCACCAGAGACAGGAGTCACAGATACGCAGTATTTT; cdr3_aa: CASSPETGVTDTQYF
j_call: TRBJ2-1; v_call: TRBV28; clone_size: -; d_call: -; cdr3_nt: TGTGCCATCAATCCCGCTAGCTCCTACAATGAGCAGTTCTTC; cdr3_aa: CAINPASSYNEQFF
j_call: TRBJ2-5; v_call: TRBV9; clone_size: -; d_call: -; cdr3_nt: TGTGCCAGCAGCGTTCAGGTTGGACAAGAGACCCAGTACTTC; cdr3_aa: CASSVQVGQETQYF